A single sample gave rise to the 25 T cell receptor beta chains below, sequenced in a study of T cell responses to AZD1222 COVID-19 vaccine. Clones were sequenced by immunoSEQ multiplex PCR, and TCRdb holds only the in-frame ones, with some missing. The sample contains around 99,000 clones, more than 70% of which appear only once. This material consisted of peripheral blood, taken 28 days after the second AZD1222 dose. Every receptor here comes from an adult who received the AZD1222 COVID-19 vaccine.

This chain links TRBV19 with TRBJ2-3, with D hard to call. The germline V gene has CDR1 LNHDA and CDR2 SQIVND (reference sequence). V was trimmed by 6 bases and J by 15 bases, leaving 16 bases between them. CDR3 length: 11 residues. The DNA of the CDR3 is TGTGCCAGTAGGTTAAGGAACGAGAGATATTTT. It yields the protein CASRLRNERYF.

The chain combines TRBV7-2 with TRBJ2-7; 9 bases are a match to TRBD2. Germline V CDR1 and CDR2: SGHTA, FQGNSA. The CDR3 loop spans 16 amino acids. J lost 3 bases, V lost 5 bases, and 11 bases had no gene match. In DNA, the CDR3 is TGTGCCAGCAGCCCAAGACTGCGGGGGGGCGGCTACGAGCAGTACTTC. This encodes CASSPRLRGGGYEQYF. Full variable domain (missing parts from reference TRBV7-2 and TRBJ2-7): GAGVSQSPSNKVTEKGKDVELRCDPISGHTALYWYRQSLGQGLEFLIYFQGNSAPDKSGLPSDRFSAERTGGSVSTLTIQRTQQEDSAVYLCASSPRLRGGGYEQYFGPGTRLTVT.

The genes are TRBV5-1 and TRBJ1-3; a possible D gene is TRBD1 (5 bases). From germline, CDR1 is SGHRS and CDR2 YFSETQ. The V and J ends lost 6 bases and 1 base respectively, with 11 bases between them. The CDR3 totals 14 residues. In DNA form, the CDR3 reads TGCGCCAGCAAAGTGGGGGGATCTGGAAACACCATATATTTT. This codes for CASKVGGSGNTIYF.

The chain has TRBV5-8 and TRBJ1-4; perhaps TRBD1 as D (6 bases). The CDR3 covers 14 residues. The V gene lost 4 bases and the J gene lost 7 bases, with 14 bases spanning the gap. Germline assignment: CDR1 SGHTS and CDR2 YDEGEE. DNA of the CDR3: TGTGCCAGCAGCGGCGGGGGGCGAGCTGAAAAACTGTTTTTT. This encodes CASSGGGRAEKLFF.

This chain joins TRBV19 and TRBJ2-2; D might be TRBD1 (6 bases). V lost 0 bases and J lost 4, with 15 bases in between. Germline V CDR1 and CDR2: LNHDA, SQIVND (reference sequence). The CDR3 runs to 17 residues. The CDR3 coding sequence is TGTGCCAGTAGTATAGATCGCGTTACAGGGAGCACCGGGGAGCTGTTTTTT. It translates to CASSIDRVTGSTGELFF.

This clone was seen just once. V gene TRBV7-3 combines with J gene TRBJ2-1; no reliable D call. Germline V gives CDR1 SGHTA, CDR2 FQGTGA. Between the trimmed V and J ends, which lost 3 bases and 0 bases, there was a span of 9 bases. The CDR3 consists of 15 residues. The DNA for the CDR3 is TGTGCCAGCAGCTTTGACCCAGGCTCCTACAATGAGCAGTTCTTC. It yields the protein CASSFDPGSYNEQFF.

J is TRBJ1-3 and V is TRBV9; 8 nucleotides line up with TRBD1. J was trimmed by 2 bases and V by 3 bases; bases with no gene match: 1. The germline V gene encodes CDR1 SGDLS and CDR2 YYNGEE. There are 14 residues in the CDR3. CDR3 sequence reads: CASSATGAGNTIYF. CDR3 sequence (DNA): TGTGCCAGCAGCGCGACAGGGGCTGGAAACACCATATATTTT.

This chain connects TRBV5-5 to TRBJ2-4; 11 bases are a match to TRBD1. The germline V gene has CDR1 SGHKS and CDR2 YYEKEE (reference sequence). This CDR3 contains 16 residues. V trimming: 4 bases; J trimming: 3 bases; junction bases outside the gene matches: 6. CDR3 sequence reads: CASSPVGQGVKNIQYF. DNA for the CDR3: TGTGCCAGCAGCCCCGTGGGACAGGGGGTCAAAAACATTCAGTACTTC.

V is TRBV3-1 (or the pseudogene TRBV3-2) and J is TRBJ1-1; D gene uncertain. Germline values: CDR1 LGHDT, CDR2 YNNKEL (reference sequence). This CDR3 has 16 amino acids. V lost 1 base and J 3 bases, leaving 15 bases between the germline ends. As DNA, the CDR3 is TGTGCCAGCAGCCAAGTGATAAGAGTTAAGGACACTGAAGCTTTCTTT. This codes for CASSQVIRVKDTEAFF.

This chain uses TRBV7-8 with TRBJ2-3, with 8 bases that match TRBD2. Germline lookup yields CDR1 SGHVS and CDR2 FQNEAQ. This CDR3 has 19 amino acids. V lost 1 base and J lost 6; bases outside the gene matches: 18. The CDR3 nucleotides are TGTGCCAGCAGCTTAGAGAGGTTCCCCCCGGGGGGGGACGGGGATACGCAGTATTTT. Amino acids: CASSLERFPPGGDGDTQYF. Based on the CDR3 plus reference TRBV7-8 and TRBJ2-3, the full variable domain is GAGVSQSPRYKVAKRGQDVALRCDPISGHVSLFWYQQALGQGPEFLTYFQNEAQLDKSGLPSDRFFAERPEGSVSTLKIQRTQQEDSAVYLCASSLERFPPGGDGDTQYFGPGTRLTVL.

V usage is TRBV24-1 and J usage is TRBJ2-3; D unresolved. V was shortened by 1 base and J by 1 base, with 14 bases between the two germline ends. This CDR3 is built from 17 residues. Germline V gene lookup returns CDR1 KGHDR and CDR2 SFDVKD. The CDR3 here is CATSDFGRPSGTDTQYF. The CDR3 nucleotides read TGTGCCACCAGTGATTTTGGCCGACCATCTGGCACAGATACGCAGTATTTT.

The chain recombines TRBV28 with TRBJ1-1, with 7 bases aligning to TRBD1. V lost 6 bases to trimming and J lost 1 base; unmatched junction nucleotides: 11. The CDR3 sequence is 16 residues long. Germline V gives CDR1 MDHEN, CDR2 SYDVKM. This CDR3 is CASSRIQGPQNTEAFF. CDR3 DNA: TGTGCCAGCAGCAGAATACAGGGGCCTCAGAACACTGAAGCTTTCTTT.

CDR3: CASSAGQGYYEQYF. The DNA for the CDR3 is TGTGCCAGCAGCGCAGGACAGGGCTACTACGAGCAGTACTTC. This chain connects TRBV6-5 to TRBJ2-7, with 8 bases matching TRBD1. Germline values: CDR1 MNHEY, CDR2 SVGAGI. This CDR3 has 14 residues. Germline trimming cut 6 bases from V and 3 bases from J; bases unmatched to any gene: 7.

V and J are TRBV29-1 and TRBJ1-3; D not certain. Trimming pared 7 bases from V and 0 bases from J, leaving 19 bases between. This CDR3 region has 16 residues. Germline assignment: CDR1 SQVTM and CDR2 ANQGSEA. CDR3 in amino acids: CSAGLRTENSGNTIYF. The CDR3 nucleotides read TGCAGCGCTGGGCTAAGGACGGAAAACTCTGGAAACACCATATATTTT.

The rearrangement joins TRBV2 to TRBJ2-2; 8 bases are a match to TRBD1. Losses at the gene ends were 6 bases for V and 4 bases for J; bases not matched to a gene: 10. The CDR3 runs to 16 residues. The germline V gene has CDR1 SNHLY and CDR2 FYNNEI. The CDR3 sequence is CASRPGQGRTTGELFF. CDR3 coding DNA: TGTGCCAGCAGGCCTGGACAGGGCCGAACCACCGGGGAGCTGTTTTTT.

The chain joins TRBV18 to TRBJ1-5; 7 bases match TRBD1. The germline V gene encodes CDR1 KGHSH and CDR2 LQKENI. The V gene end was trimmed by 3 bases and the J gene end by 5 bases; junction bases not matched to a gene: 7. This CDR3 comprises 15 residues. CDR3 sequence (DNA): TGTGCCAGCTCACCTTCCGGGACAGTTGATCAGCCCCAGCATTTT. Translating gives CASSPSGTVDQPQHF.

The rearrangement links TRBV19 to TRBJ1-6, with D uncertain. This CDR3 has 14 amino acids. The V and J ends lost 5 bases and 9 bases respectively, with 14 bases between them. Germline-derived CDR1 and CDR2 are LNHDA and SQIVND (reference sequence). The CDR3 DNA reads as TGTGCCAGTAGTCCGAGATCCAGTGGTTCACCCCTCCACTTT. It yields the protein CASSPRSSGSPLHF.

The rearrangement joins TRBV7-5 to TRBJ1-4; TRBD1, the table's D call, was not compared with the DNA. TRBV7-5 is a documented pseudogene. The CDR3 runs 19 residues. CDR3 sequence (DNA): TGTGCCAGAAGCAGAACCGGGACAGGGGGGATCATCGGCAATAAAAAACTGTTTTTT. Encoded protein: CARSRTGTGGIIGNKKLFF.

V is TRBV4-2 and J is TRBJ2-7; the D is unclear. The germline V gene has CDR1 LGHNA and CDR2 YNFKEQ. V dropped 0 bases and J dropped 4 bases, with 4 bases sitting between them. CDR3 length equals 12 residues. CDR3 amino acids: CASSQDTYEQYF. CDR3 DNA: TGTGCCAGCAGCCAAGATACGTACGAGCAGTACTTC.

This chain links TRBV19 with TRBJ1-1; no reliable D call. V dropped 5 bases and J dropped 5 bases, with 15 bases sitting between them. The germline CDR1 and CDR2 sequences are LNHDA and SQIVND (reference sequence). The CDR3 is made up of 14 amino acids. The CDR3 nucleotides read TGTGCCAGTAGTGCCTCCCGAGGGTTTACTGAAGCTTTCTTT. It yields the protein CASSASRGFTEAFF.

This chain joins TRBV24-1 and TRBJ1-4; 8 nucleotides line up with TRBD1. CDR1 is KGHDR and CDR2 is SFDVKD in the germline V gene. V trimming: 5 bases; J trimming: 3 bases; junction bases outside the gene matches: 1. This CDR3 spans 14 amino acids. The CDR3 region is CATSGDRSNEKLFF. In nucleotides, the CDR3 is TGTGCCACCAGTGGGGACAGGTCTAATGAAAAACTGTTTTTT.

Written as DNA, the CDR3 is TGCGCCAGCAGCCCCTACGGGGGAGCGGGAGTAAAAAGCTCCTACAATGAGCAGTTCTTC. Translating gives CASSPYGGAGVKSSYNEQFF. The chain links TRBV5-1 to TRBJ2-1, with 8 bases lining up with TRBD2. Losses at the gene ends were 4 bases for V and 0 bases for J; bases not matched to a gene: 18. Germline CDR1 and CDR2: SGHRS and YFSETQ. The CDR3 sequence is 20 residues long.

This rearrangement joins TRBV11-2 to TRBJ1-3; perhaps TRBD1 as D (6 bases). Germline V gene data show CDR1 as SGHAT and CDR2 as FQNNGV. The CDR3 runs to 15 residues. Trimming removed 1 base from V and 1 base from J, with 8 bases in between. The CDR3 DNA sequence: TGTGCCAGCAGCTTAGGGACAGCATCTGGAAACACCATATATTTT. The encoded protein is CASSLGTASGNTIYF.

This clone was seen a few times. The rearrangement links TRBV19 to TRBJ1-2; TRBD1 is a possible D gene (5 bases). With 9 bases removed from V and 8 bases from J, the gap between germline ends came to 19 bases. This CDR3 region has 13 residues. The germline V gene has CDR1 LNHDA and CDR2 SQIVND (reference sequence). As DNA, the CDR3 is TGTGCCAGCATGATCCAGGGCTCGCGGGGCTACACCTTC. Protein product: CASMIQGSRGYTF.

The rearrangement links TRBV7-9 to TRBJ1-1; no clear D gene. The CDR3 is 12 residues long. V was pared by 6 bases and J by 3 bases, with 8 bases between. Germline CDR1 reads SEHNR; CDR2 reads FQNEAQ (reference sequence). This chain's CDR3 is CASRDRYTEAFF. In DNA, the CDR3 is TGTGCCAGCAGGGACCGTTACACTGAAGCTTTCTTT.